What follows is one T cell receptor beta chain and its context. No antigen is known for it. This sample was included in a study of T cell clonotyping in hematopoietic cell transplantation. Study background: Pretransplant recipient samples were taken after cytoreduction. Overall study findings and caveats: At the given depth, recipient repertoires were over 97% de novo clonotypes. Pathologically expanded recipient clonotypes increased progressively from day 30 to day 180 as diversity fell. Cells were unsorted, so CD4 and CD8 contributions were not separated.

Time point: recipient sample about 28 days before transplant, after cytoreduction. The CDR3 spans 12 residues. With 6 bases removed from V and 4 bases from J, the gap between germline ends came to 11 bases. Germline V gene data show CDR1 as SQVTM and CDR2 as ANQGSEA. Produced via immunoSEQ multiplex PCR; TCRdb's table is partial and in-frame only. The sample holds approximately 44,000 clones, approximately 80% seen once. This specimen consisted of peripheral blood mononuclear cells, obtained before stem cell transplant. The chain links TRBV29-1 to TRBJ2-3, with D tentatively TRBD1 (6 bases). The TCR sequence derives from a man in his 60s with myelodysplastic syndrome. Some clones in this sample may be carry-over from other donors' samples. This CDR3 is CSVRGTADTQYF. In DNA form, the CDR3 reads TGCAGCGTCAGGGGCACCGCAGATACGCAGTATTTT.